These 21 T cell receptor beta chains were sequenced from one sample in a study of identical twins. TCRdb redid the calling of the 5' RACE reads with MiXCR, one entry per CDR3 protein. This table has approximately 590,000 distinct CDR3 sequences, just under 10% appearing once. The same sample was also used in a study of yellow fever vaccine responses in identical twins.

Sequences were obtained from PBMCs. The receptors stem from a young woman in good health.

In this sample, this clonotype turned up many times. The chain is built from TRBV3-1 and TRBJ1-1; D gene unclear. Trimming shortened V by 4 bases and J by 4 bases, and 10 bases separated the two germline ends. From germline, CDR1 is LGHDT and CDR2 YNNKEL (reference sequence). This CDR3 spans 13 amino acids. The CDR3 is CASSRKGGTEAFF. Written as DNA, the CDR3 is TGTGCCAGCAGCCGGAAGGGTGGCACTGAAGCTTTCTTT.

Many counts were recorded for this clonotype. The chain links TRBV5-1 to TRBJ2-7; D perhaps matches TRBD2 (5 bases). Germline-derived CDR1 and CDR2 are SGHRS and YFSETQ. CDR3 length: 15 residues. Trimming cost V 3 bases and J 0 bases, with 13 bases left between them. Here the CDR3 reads CASSSAAVVSYEQYF. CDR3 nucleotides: TGCGCCAGCAGCTCGGCAGCGGTGGTCTCCTACGAGCAGTACTTC.

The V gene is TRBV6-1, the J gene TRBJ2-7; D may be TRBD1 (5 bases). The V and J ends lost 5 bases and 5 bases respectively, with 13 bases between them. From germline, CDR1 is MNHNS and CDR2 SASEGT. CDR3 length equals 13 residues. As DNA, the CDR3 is TGTGCCAGCAGTAGCAGGGTATTGGACGAGCAGTACTTC. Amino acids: CASSSRVLDEQYF.

The DNA for the CDR3 is TGTGCCAGCAGAAAAACCGGAGCTGGGGGTGGGGGCAATCAGCCCCAGCATTTT. This translates into CASRKTGAGGGGNQPQHF. This chain joins TRBV27 and TRBJ1-5; tentatively, D is TRBD1 (5 bases). V lost 6 bases to trimming and J lost 2 bases, with 23 bases between them. CDR1 and CDR2 (germline): MNHEY, SMNVEV (reference sequence). The CDR3 is 18 residues long.

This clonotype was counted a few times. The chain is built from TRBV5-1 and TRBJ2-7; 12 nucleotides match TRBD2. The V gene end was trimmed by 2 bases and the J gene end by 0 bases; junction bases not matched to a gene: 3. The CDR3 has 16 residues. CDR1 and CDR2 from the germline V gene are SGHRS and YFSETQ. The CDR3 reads CASSFLTSGSSYEQYF. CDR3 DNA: TGCGCCAGCAGCTTCCTGACTAGCGGGAGCTCCTACGAGCAGTACTTC.

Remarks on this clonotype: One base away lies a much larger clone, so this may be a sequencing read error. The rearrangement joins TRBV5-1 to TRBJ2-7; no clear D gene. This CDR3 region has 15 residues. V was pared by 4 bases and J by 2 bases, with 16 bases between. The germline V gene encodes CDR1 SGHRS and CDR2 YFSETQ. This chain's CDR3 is CASSQKVTKTYEQYF. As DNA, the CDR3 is TGCGCCAGCAGCCAGAAAGTGACAAAGACCTACGAGCAGTACTTC.

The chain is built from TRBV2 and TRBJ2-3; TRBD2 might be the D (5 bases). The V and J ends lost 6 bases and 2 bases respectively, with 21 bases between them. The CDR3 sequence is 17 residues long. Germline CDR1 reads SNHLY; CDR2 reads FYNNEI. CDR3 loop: CASSPFRERSPTDTQYF. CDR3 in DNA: TGTGCCAGCAGCCCCTTTCGGGAAAGGTCCCCCACAGATACGCAGTATTTT.

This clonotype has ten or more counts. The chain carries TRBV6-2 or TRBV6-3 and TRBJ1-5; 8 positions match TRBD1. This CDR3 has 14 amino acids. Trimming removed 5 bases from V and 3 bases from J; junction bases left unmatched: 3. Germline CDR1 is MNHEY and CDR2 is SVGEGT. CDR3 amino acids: CASSPTGDNQPQHF. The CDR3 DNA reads TGTGCCAGCAGTCCGACAGGGGACAATCAGCCCCAGCATTTT.

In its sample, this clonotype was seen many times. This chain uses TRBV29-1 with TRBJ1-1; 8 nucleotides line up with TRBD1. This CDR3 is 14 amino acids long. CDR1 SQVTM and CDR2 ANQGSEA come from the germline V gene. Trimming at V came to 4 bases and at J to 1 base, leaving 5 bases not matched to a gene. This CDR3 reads CSVARGTGNTEAFF. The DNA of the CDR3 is TGCAGCGTTGCTCGGGGGACAGGGAACACTGAAGCTTTCTTT.

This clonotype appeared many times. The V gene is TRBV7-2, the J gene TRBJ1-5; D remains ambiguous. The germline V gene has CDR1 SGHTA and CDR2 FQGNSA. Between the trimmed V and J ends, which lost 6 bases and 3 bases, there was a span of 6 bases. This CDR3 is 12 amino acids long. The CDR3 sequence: CASSIHNQPQHF. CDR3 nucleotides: TGTGCCAGCAGTATACACAATCAGCCCCAGCATTTT. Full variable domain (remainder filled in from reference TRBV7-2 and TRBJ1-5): GAGVSQSPSNKVTEKGKDVELRCDPISGHTALYWYRQSLGQGLEFLIYFQGNSAPDKSGLPSDRFSAERTGGSVSTLTIQRTQQEDSAVYLCASSIHNQPQHFGDGTRLSIL.

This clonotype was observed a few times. In DNA form, the CDR3 reads TGCGCCAGCAGCCAAGGTAGGGGCAAGGGACACCTTTCTGGGGCCAACGTCCTGACTTTC. Translation gives CASSQGRGKGHLSGANVLTF. The genes are TRBV4-3 and TRBJ2-6; tentatively, D is TRBD1 (6 bases). V gave up 1 base and J gave up 1 base, with 20 bases separating them. Germline V lookup: CDR1 LGHNA, CDR2 YSLEER. The CDR3 consists of 20 residues.

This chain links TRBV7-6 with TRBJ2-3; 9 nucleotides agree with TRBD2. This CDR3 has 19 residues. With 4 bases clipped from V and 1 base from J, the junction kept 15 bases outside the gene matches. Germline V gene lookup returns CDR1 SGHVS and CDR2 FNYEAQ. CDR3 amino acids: CASSSPLAGNPYGTDTQYF. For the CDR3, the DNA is TGTGCCAGCAGCTCCCCCCTAGCGGGGAATCCTTATGGCACAGATACGCAGTATTTT.

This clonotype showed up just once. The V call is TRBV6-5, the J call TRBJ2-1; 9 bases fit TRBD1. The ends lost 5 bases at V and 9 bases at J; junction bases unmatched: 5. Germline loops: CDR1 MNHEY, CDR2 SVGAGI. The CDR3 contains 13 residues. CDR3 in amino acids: CASSRDRVGEQFF. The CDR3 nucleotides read TGTGCCAGCAGTAGGGACAGGGTGGGTGAGCAGTTCTTC.

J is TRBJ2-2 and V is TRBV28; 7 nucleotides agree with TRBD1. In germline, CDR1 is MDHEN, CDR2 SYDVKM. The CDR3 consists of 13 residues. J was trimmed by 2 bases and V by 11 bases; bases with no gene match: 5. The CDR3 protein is CALGQINTGELFF. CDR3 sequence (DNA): TGTGCCCTGGGACAGATAAACACCGGGGAGCTGTTTTTT.

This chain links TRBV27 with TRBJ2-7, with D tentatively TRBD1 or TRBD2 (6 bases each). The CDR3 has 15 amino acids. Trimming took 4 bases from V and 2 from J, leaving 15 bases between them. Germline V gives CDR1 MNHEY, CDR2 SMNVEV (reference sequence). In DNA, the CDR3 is TGTGCCAGCAGTTCCCGGGGGCATCCGACCTACGAGCAGTACTTC. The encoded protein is CASSSRGHPTYEQYF.

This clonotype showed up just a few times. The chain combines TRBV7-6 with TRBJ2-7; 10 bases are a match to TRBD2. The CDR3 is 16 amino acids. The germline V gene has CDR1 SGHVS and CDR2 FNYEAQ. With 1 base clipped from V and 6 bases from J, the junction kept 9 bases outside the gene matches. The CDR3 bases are TGTGCCAGCAGCTTAGGGTCGGTAGCGGGAGGCCGCGAGCAGTACTTC. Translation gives CASSLGSVAGGREQYF.

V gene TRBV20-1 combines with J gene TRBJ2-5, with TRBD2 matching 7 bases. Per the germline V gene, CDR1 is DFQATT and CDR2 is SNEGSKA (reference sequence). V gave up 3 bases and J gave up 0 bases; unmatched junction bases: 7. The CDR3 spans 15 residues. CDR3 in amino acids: CSARRLADNQETQYF. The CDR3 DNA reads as TGCAGTGCTAGGCGGCTAGCGGACAACCAAGAGACCCAGTACTTC.

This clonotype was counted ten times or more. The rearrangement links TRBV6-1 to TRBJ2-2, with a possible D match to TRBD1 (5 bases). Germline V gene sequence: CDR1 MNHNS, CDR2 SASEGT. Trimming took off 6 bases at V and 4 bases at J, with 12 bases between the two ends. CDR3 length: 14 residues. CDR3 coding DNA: TGTGCCAGCAGAGGGGAATCGGGCACCGGGGAGCTGTTTTTT. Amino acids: CASRGESGTGELFF.

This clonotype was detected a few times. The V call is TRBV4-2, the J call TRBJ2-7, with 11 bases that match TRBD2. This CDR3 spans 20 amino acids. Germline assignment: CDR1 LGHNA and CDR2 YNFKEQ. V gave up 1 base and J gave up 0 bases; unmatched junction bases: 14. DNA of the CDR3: TGTGCCAGCAGCCAAGCCTCAACCAGCCTAGCGGGGGGACCCTCCTACGAGCAGTACTTC. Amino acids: CASSQASTSLAGGPSYEQYF.

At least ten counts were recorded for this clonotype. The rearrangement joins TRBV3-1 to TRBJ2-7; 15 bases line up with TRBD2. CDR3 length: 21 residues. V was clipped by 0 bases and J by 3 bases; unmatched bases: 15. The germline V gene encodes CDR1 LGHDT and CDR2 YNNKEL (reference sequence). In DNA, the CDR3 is TGTGCCAGCAGCCAAGATTCAATATCGGGACTAGCGGGAGGAGGTAGCTACGAGCAGTACTTC. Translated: CASSQDSISGLAGGGSYEQYF.

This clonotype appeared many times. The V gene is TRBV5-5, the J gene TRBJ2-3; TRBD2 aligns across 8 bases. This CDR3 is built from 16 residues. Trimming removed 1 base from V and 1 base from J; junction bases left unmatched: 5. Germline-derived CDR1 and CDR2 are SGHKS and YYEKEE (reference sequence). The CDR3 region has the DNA TGTGCCAGCAGCTTGTTTGTACTAGCGGGCACAGATACGCAGTATTTT. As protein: CASSLFVLAGTDTQYF.